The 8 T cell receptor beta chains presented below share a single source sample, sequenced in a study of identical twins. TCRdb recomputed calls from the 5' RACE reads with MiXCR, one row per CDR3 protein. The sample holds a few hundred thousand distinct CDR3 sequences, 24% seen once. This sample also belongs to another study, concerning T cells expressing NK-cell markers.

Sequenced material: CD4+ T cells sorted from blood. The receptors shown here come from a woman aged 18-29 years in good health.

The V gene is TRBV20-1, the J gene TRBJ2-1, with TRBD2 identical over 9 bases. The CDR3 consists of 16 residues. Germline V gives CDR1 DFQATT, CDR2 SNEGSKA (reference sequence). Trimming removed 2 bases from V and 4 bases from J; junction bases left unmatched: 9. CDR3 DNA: TGCAGTGCTAGAAGGGTAGCTAGCGGGGAATACAATGAGCAGTTCTTC. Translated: CSARRVASGEYNEQFF.

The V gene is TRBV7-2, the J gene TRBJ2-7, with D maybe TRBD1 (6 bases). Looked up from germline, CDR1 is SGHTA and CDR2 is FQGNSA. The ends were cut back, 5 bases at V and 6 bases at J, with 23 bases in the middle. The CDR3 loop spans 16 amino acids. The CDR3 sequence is CASSHRTTGITGEQYF. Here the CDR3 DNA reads TGTGCCAGCAGCCACCGGACGACAGGTATAACAGGCGAGCAGTACTTC.

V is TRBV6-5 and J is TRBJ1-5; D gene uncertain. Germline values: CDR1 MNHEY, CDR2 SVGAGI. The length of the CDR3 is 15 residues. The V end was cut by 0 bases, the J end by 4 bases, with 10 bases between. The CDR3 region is CASSYSVAGNQPQHF. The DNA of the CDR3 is TGTGCCAGCAGTTACTCGGTGGCGGGGAATCAGCCCCAGCATTTT.

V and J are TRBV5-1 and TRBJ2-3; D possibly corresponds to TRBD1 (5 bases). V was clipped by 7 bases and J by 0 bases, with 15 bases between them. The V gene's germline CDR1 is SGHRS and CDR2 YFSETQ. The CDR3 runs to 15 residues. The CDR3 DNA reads TGCGCCAGCGACAAGCAGGGCCCTAGCACAGATACGCAGTATTTT. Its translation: CASDKQGPSTDTQYF.

The CDR3: CASSTSPGVGQETQYF. DNA of the CDR3: TGTGCCAGCAGCACGAGCCCAGGGGTGGGCCAAGAGACCCAGTACTTC. The chain recombines TRBV9 with TRBJ2-5; TRBD1 might be the D (6 bases). Germline CDR1 reads SGDLS; CDR2 reads YYNGEE. This CDR3 is built from 16 residues. Trimming took off 4 bases at V and 1 base at J, with 17 bases between the two ends.

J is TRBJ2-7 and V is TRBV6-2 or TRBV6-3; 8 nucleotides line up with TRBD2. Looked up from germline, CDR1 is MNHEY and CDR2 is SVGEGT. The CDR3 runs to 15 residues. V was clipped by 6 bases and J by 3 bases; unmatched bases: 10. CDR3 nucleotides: TGTGCCAGCAGGGGACTAGGGACTGGAAACTACGAGCAGTACTTC. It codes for CASRGLGTGNYEQYF.

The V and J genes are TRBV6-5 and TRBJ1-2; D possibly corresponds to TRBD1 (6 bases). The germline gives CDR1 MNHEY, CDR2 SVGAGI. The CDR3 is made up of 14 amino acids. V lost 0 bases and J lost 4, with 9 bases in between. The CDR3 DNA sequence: TGTGCCAGCAGTTACTCGGCCAGGGGCTATGGCTACACCTTC. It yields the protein CASSYSARGYGYTF.

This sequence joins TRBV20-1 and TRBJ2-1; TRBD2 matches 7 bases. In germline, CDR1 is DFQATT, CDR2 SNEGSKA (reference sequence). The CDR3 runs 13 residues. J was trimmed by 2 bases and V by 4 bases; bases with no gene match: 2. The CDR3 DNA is TGCAGTGCTAACAGCGGGACCTACAATGAGCAGTTCTTC. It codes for CSANSGTYNEQFF.